This TCR beta chain was captured in a study of cytomegalovirus exposure and HLA in healthy donors. This CDR3 contains 14 residues. Germline CDR1 MNHNY, CDR2 SVGAGI (reference sequence). Trimming removed 5 bases at V and 1 base at J, with 12 bases between. As concerns this clone: The antigen remains unidentified.

Notes on the study in general: Sequencing artifact likely explains a cluster of highly shared sequence variants. One variant, a missense change in DCLRE1C, was linked in a later analysis to TCR beta V- and J-gene trimming. No immune exposure information besides CMV serostatus was available.

PCR primers comprised 60 Vbeta and 13 Jbeta primers. In the original workflow: Later, an analysis found 80 million or so unique TCR beta chains, and 9.5 million to 11 million of these were shared. Libraries were prepared by immunoSEQ multiplex PCR; TCRdb keeps only in-frame clonotypes and omits some of them. D and trimming were read from the DNA, whereas the V and J calls and clone size are those reported in that table. The data show under 35,000 clones, about 65% seen once. V gene TRBV6-6 combines with J gene TRBJ2-7; D ambiguous. This receptor was obtained from a man aged 45-60 years in good health and CMV-seropositive. Input material: PBMCs. CDR3 in DNA: TGTGCCAGCAGTACCGCGGCTACGTCCTACGAGCAGTACTTC. It specifies CASSTAATSYEQYF.